The 30 T cell receptor beta chains below were found in one sample sequenced in a study of blood T cell repertoires in COVID-19. Only in-frame clones appear in the TCRdb table, and some are missing; sequencing was by immunoSEQ multiplex PCR. The table records about 180,000 clones, 86% of them present only once. Material for sequencing was peripheral blood. The source of these receptors is a woman in her twenties or thirties with active or convalescent COVID-19.

V usage is TRBV6-5 and J usage is TRBJ1-5, with a weak D call TRBD1 (5 bases). The ends were cut back, 5 bases at V and 4 bases at J, with 12 bases in the middle. The length of the CDR3 is 14 residues. CDR1 MNHEY and CDR2 SVGAGI come from the germline V gene. For the CDR3, the DNA is TGTGCCAGCAGTCCTAGACAGCTTAATCAGCCCCAGCATTTT. Protein: CASSPRQLNQPQHF.

This chain uses TRBV12-1 with TRBJ1-2; the D segment call TRBD1 is taken from the table without a DNA check. TRBV12-1 is shown as a pseudogene. This CDR3 is 13 amino acids long. Written as DNA, the CDR3 is TGTGCCAGCAGCTACAGGGTTAAACATGGCTACACCTTC. It encodes CASSYRVKHGYTF.

This rearrangement joins TRBV5-6 to TRBJ2-1; TRBD2 matches at 9 bases. The CDR3 is made up of 15 amino acids. Germline V CDR1 and CDR2: SGHDT, YYEEEE. With 0 bases clipped from V and 4 bases from J, the junction kept 2 bases outside the gene matches. CDR3 sequence (DNA): TGTGCCAGCAGCTTGGTGCGGGGGGGTTACAATGAGCAGTTCTTC. Translation gives CASSLVRGGYNEQFF.

V and J are TRBV19 and TRBJ1-2; D is undetermined. Germline lookup yields CDR1 LNHDA and CDR2 SQIVND (reference sequence). Trimming pared 7 bases from V and 5 bases from J, leaving 14 bases between. This CDR3 is built from 13 residues. Here the CDR3 DNA reads TGTGCCAGTAATCCGACCCTCGGGTATGGCTACACCTTC. It translates to CASNPTLGYGYTF.

This clone was detected a few times. The chain combines TRBV11-2 with TRBJ2-3; possibly TRBD2 for D (5 bases). CDR3 length: 18 amino acids. Trimming took off 4 bases at V and 1 base at J, with 21 bases between the two ends. CDR1 is SGHAT, CDR2 FQNNGV, per germline. CDR3 sequence: CASSSLKVGLSRTDTQYF. CDR3 sequence (DNA): TGTGCCAGCAGCTCCCTTAAGGTTGGACTGAGCCGCACAGATACGCAGTATTTT.

The chain links TRBV19 to TRBJ1-1, with D possibly TRBD1 on 6 matching bases. The CDR3 contains 14 residues. Germline V CDR1 and CDR2: LNHDA, SQIVND (reference sequence). Trimming pared 7 bases from V and 4 bases from J, leaving 16 bases between. The CDR3 loop is CASTTGPGGTEAFF. CDR3 coding DNA: TGTGCCAGTACTACAGGGCCGGGGGGCACTGAAGCTTTCTTT.

J is TRBJ2-3 and V is TRBV10-3; 8 bases match TRBD1. This CDR3 spans 16 amino acids. The junction had 8 bases not matched to a gene; V was cut back by 0 bases and J by 6 bases. Per the germline V gene, CDR1 is ENHRY and CDR2 is SYGVKD. This CDR3 is CAISESWDRRADTQYF. CDR3 sequence (DNA): TGTGCCATCAGTGAGTCGTGGGACAGGCGGGCGGATACGCAGTATTTT.

This chain uses TRBV6-6 with TRBJ1-3; no reliable D call. There are 13 residues in the CDR3. Per the germline V gene, CDR1 is MNHNY and CDR2 is SVGAGI (reference sequence). V gave up 7 bases and J gave up 7 bases, with 14 bases separating them. CDR3 sequence (DNA): TGTGCCAGCATGTTCGAAGTCCGGAACACCATATATTTT. Translating it yields CASMFEVRNTIYF.

This clone was observed a few times. CDR3: CSVEKTSYNEQFF. CDR3 DNA: TGCAGCGTTGAGAAGACTTCCTACAATGAGCAGTTCTTC. This chain links TRBV29-1 with TRBJ2-1; D ambiguous. V gave up 3 bases and J gave up 1 base, with 7 bases separating them. This CDR3 contains 13 residues. Germline assignment: CDR1 SQVTM and CDR2 ANQGSEA.

The rearrangement links TRBV3-1 (or the pseudogene TRBV3-2) to TRBJ2-7; 9 bases agree with TRBD2. Trimming cost V 6 bases and J 5 bases; bases outside gene matches: 14. Germline CDR1 reads LGHDT; CDR2 reads YNNKEL (reference sequence). CDR3 length equals 16 residues. DNA for the CDR3: TGTGCCAGCAGTCCTACTAGCGGGTATAGTCCCCACGAGCAGTACTTC. Encoded protein: CASSPTSGYSPHEQYF.

The CDR3 nucleotides are TGCGCCAGCAGCTTGCAGGGGTACTCAGAGACCCAGTACTTC. It yields the protein CASSLQGYSETQYF. The chain carries TRBV5-1 and TRBJ2-5; possible D gene TRBD1, 6 bases. Germline CDR1 and CDR2: SGHRS and YFSETQ. CDR3 length equals 14 residues. V dropped 1 base and J dropped 4 bases, with 11 bases sitting between them.

J is TRBJ1-4 and V is TRBV13, with 7 nucleotides matching TRBD1. CDR3 size: 14 residues. V shed 8 bases and J 7 bases; nucleotides not matched to a gene: 10. From germline, CDR1 is PRHDT and CDR2 FYEKMQ (reference sequence). The DNA for the CDR3 is TGTGCCAGCGCTAAACCCCGGGACAGTGAAAAACTGTTTTTT. Translated: CASAKPRDSEKLFF.

This chain links TRBV5-4 with TRBJ1-1; 7 bases are a match to TRBD1. There are 12 residues in the CDR3. V was clipped by 6 bases and J by 5 bases; unmatched bases: 4. The germline V gene has CDR1 SGHNT and CDR2 YYREEE (reference sequence). CDR3 in DNA: TGTGCCAGCACCGCAGGGGGGACTGAAGCTTTCTTT. This codes for CASTAGGTEAFF.

V and J are TRBV3-1 (or the pseudogene TRBV3-2) and TRBJ2-7; the D gene is possibly TRBD1 (5 bases). This CDR3 has 12 amino acids. V was trimmed by 4 bases and J by 7 bases, leaving 11 bases between them. Germline CDR1 LGHDT, CDR2 YNNKEL (reference sequence). CDR3 residues: CASSPETGEQYF. DNA of the CDR3: TGTGCCAGCAGCCCGGAAACAGGAGAGCAGTACTTC.

The chain carries TRBV28 and TRBJ2-7; weak D call: TRBD1 (5 bases). The CDR3 contains 18 residues. Germline V CDR1 and CDR2: MDHEN, SYDVKM. The V and J ends lost 1 base and 3 bases respectively, with 22 bases between them. The CDR3 DNA reads TGTGCCAGCAGTTTATCCAAGCGTGGGGCAGGCGAGGTCTACGAGCAGTACTTC. Protein sequence: CASSLSKRGAGEVYEQYF.

The chain links TRBV4-2 to TRBJ2-1, with 14 bases aligning to TRBD2. This CDR3 region has 16 residues. V shed 3 bases and J 7 bases; nucleotides not matched to a gene: 5. The germline gives CDR1 LGHNA, CDR2 YNFKEQ. The CDR3 is CASSQGLAGEENEQFF. CDR3 coding DNA: TGTGCCAGCAGCCAGGGACTAGCGGGAGAGGAAAATGAGCAGTTCTTC.

The CDR3 bases are TGTGCCAGCAGGTTGGAGGGGCGTTATGAAAAACTGTTTTTT. Protein product: CASRLEGRYEKLFF. The rearrangement links TRBV27 to TRBJ1-4, with D tentatively TRBD1 (5 bases). CDR1 and CDR2 from the germline V gene are MNHEY and SMNVEV (reference sequence). The V end was cut by 6 bases, the J end by 6 bases, with 14 bases between. The length of the CDR3 is 14 residues.

The V call is TRBV5-1, the J call TRBJ2-3; tentatively, D is TRBD1 (5 bases). The V gene lost 0 bases and the J gene lost 5 bases, with 10 bases spanning the gap. The CDR3 has 14 residues. Germline assignment: CDR1 SGHRS and CDR2 YFSETQ. The CDR3 bases are TGCGCCAGCAGCTTGGGGCAGGGCTTAGATACGCAGTATTTT. This codes for CASSLGQGLDTQYF.

This clone was counted a few times. The chain combines TRBV18 with TRBJ1-2; the match to TRBD1 covers 7 bases. With V trimmed by 3 bases and J by 8 bases, 9 bases remained unmatched. From germline, CDR1 is KGHSH and CDR2 LQKENI. The CDR3 sequence is 14 residues long. The CDR3 DNA follows: TGTGCCAGCTCACCCGCGACAGGGCCGGGAGGCTACACCTTC. It is translated as CASSPATGPGGYTF.

This clone was detected only once. The chain has TRBV7-8 and TRBJ1-4; D call uncertain. The CDR3 contains 15 residues. Germline V gene data show CDR1 as SGHVS and CDR2 as FQNEAQ. The V end was cut by 5 bases, the J end by 7 bases, with 17 bases between. The CDR3 protein is CASSRSPRLAEKLFF. CDR3 in DNA: TGTGCCAGCAGCCGCTCCCCACGACTGGCTGAAAAACTGTTTTTT. The variable domain in full, completed from reference TRBV7-8 and TRBJ1-4, reads GAGVSQSPRYKVAKRGQDVALRCDPISGHVSLFWYQQALGQGPEFLTYFQNEAQLDKSGLPSDRFFAERPEGSVSTLKIQRTQQEDSAVYLCASSRSPRLAEKLFFGSGTQLSVL.

J is TRBJ2-2 and V is TRBV6-5; D not certain. Looked up from germline, CDR1 is MNHEY and CDR2 is SVGAGI. V lost 7 bases and J lost 3, with 15 bases in between. This CDR3 comprises 15 residues. The CDR3 sequence: CASTHRGKYTGELFF. Written as DNA, the CDR3 is TGTGCCAGCACTCACCGTGGCAAGTACACCGGGGAGCTGTTTTTT.

This chain uses TRBV2 with TRBJ1-4, with D possibly matching TRBD1 (6 bases). Germline V gene data show CDR1 as SNHLY and CDR2 as FYNNEI. The germline V and J ends were trimmed by 6 bases and 2 bases, with 10 bases remaining between them. This CDR3 is built from 14 residues. CDR3 in amino acids: CASRGDITNEKLFF. The CDR3 DNA follows: TGTGCCAGCAGGGGGGACATTACTAATGAAAAACTGTTTTTT.

The chain links TRBV7-9 to TRBJ2-3, with 13 bases that match TRBD2. V lost 3 bases, J lost 4 bases, and 13 bases stayed unmatched. Germline assignment: CDR1 SEHNR and CDR2 FQNEAQ (reference sequence). The CDR3 runs 19 residues. The CDR3 DNA reads TGTGCCAGCAGCTTGTCCCGACTAGCGGGAGGTGGTATTTCAGATACGCAGTATTTT. It encodes CASSLSRLAGGGISDTQYF.

The CDR3 bases are TGTGCCAGCAGGCTAGTGGCCGGGGAGCTGTTTTTT. Its protein is CASRLVAGELFF. The V call is TRBV12-3 or TRBV12-4, the J call TRBJ2-2; D is ambiguous. The germline V and J ends were trimmed by 6 bases and 6 bases, with 8 bases remaining between them. This CDR3 has 12 residues.

The genes are TRBV7-9 and TRBJ2-3; TRBD2 aligns across 9 bases. In germline, CDR1 is SEHNR, CDR2 FQNEAQ (reference sequence). This CDR3 region has 16 residues. V lost 2 bases and J lost 3; bases outside the gene matches: 6. The CDR3 DNA is TGTGCCAGCAGCTTATTCCTAGCGGGAAGGACAGATACGCAGTATTTT. The encoded protein is CASSLFLAGRTDTQYF. The entire variable domain, with the rest obtained from reference TRBV7-9 and TRBJ2-3, is as follows: DTGVSQNPRHKITKRGQNVTFRCDPISEHNRLYWYRQTLGQGPEFLTYFQNEAQLEKSRLLSDRFSAERPKGSFSTLEIQRTEQGDSAMYLCASSLFLAGRTDTQYFGPGTRLTVL.

The chain combines TRBV3-1 (or the pseudogene TRBV3-2) with TRBJ1-4, with D possibly matching TRBD1 (5 bases). Trimming shortened V by 1 base and J by 4 bases, and 7 bases separated the two germline ends. The CDR3 loop spans 14 amino acids. CDR1 is LGHDT, CDR2 YNNKEL, per germline (reference sequence). As DNA, the CDR3 is TGTGCCAGCAGCCAAGGGGGCCTTAATGAAAAACTGTTTTTT. As protein: CASSQGGLNEKLFF.

The J gene is TRBJ2-1, the V gene TRBV25-1, with a possible D match to TRBD2 (6 bases). The CDR3 sequence is 15 residues long. Germline V gives CDR1 MGHDK, CDR2 SYGVNS. V was shortened by 2 bases and J by 1 base, with 9 bases between the two germline ends. CDR3 nucleotide sequence: TGTGCCAGCAGTGAAGCGCGGGGATCCTACAATGAGCAGTTCTTC. Translating it yields CASSEARGSYNEQFF.

The V call is TRBV18, the J call TRBJ2-3; D remains ambiguous. Germline V CDR1 and CDR2: KGHSH, LQKENI. The CDR3 length is 14 residues. V dropped 3 bases and J dropped 1 base, with 8 bases sitting between them. Here the CDR3 DNA reads TGTGCCAGCTCACCCGGGTCGGGCACAGATACGCAGTATTTT. Its protein is CASSPGSGTDTQYF. Supplemented by reference TRBV18 and TRBJ2-3, the full variable domain reads NAGVMQNPRHLVRRRGQEARLRCSPMKGHSHVYWYRQLPEEGLKFMVYLQKENIIDESGMPKERFSAEFPKEGPSILRIQQVVRGDSAAYFCASSPGSGTDTQYFGPGTRLTVL.

This clone appeared a single time. This chain uses TRBV7-6 with TRBJ2-7; D is perhaps TRBD1 (5 bases). The CDR3 runs 13 residues. The V and J ends lost 3 bases and 6 bases respectively, with 12 bases between them. The V gene's germline CDR1 is SGHVS and CDR2 FNYEAQ. CDR3 DNA: TGTGCCAGCAGCTTGGAGCAGGGTCGCGAGCAGTACTTC. Its protein is CASSLEQGREQYF.

The chain recombines TRBV12-3 or TRBV12-4 with TRBJ2-5, with no clear D. V was cut by 5 bases and J by 7 bases, with 8 bases left in between. This CDR3 contains 11 residues. CDR3 in amino acids: CASSTRWTQYF. CDR3 sequence (DNA): TGTGCCAGCAGTACACGATGGACCCAGTACTTC.